The present TCR beta chain was sequenced within a study of OX40 agonist ivuxolimab in advanced cancers. A remark on this clone: Its specificity is not known.

Study-level points and caveats: On average, a greater number of expanded clones characterised CD8+ T cells relative to CD4+.

V lost 0 bases, J lost 11 bases, and 10 bases stayed unmatched. The CDR3 is 14 amino acids. The V gene's germline CDR1 is GTSNPN and CDR2 SVGIG (reference sequence). This table comes from immunoSEQ multiplex PCR, and its TCRdb copy is limited to in-frame clones, with some not included. The sample records 65,000 to 75,000 clones, roughly 80% being singletons. The specimen comprised CD4+ or CD8+ T cells sorted from blood, sampled in a trial of the OX40 agonist ivuxolimab. The chain recombines TRBV30 with TRBJ2-7, with TRBD1 matching 10 bases. The sequence derives from an adult with an advanced solid tumor such as melanoma, head and neck, liver or kidney cancer. The CDR3 region has the DNA TGTGCCTGGAGTGTGGGACAGGGGTTCATGATAGAGTACTTC. It specifies CAWSVGQGFMIEYF. Variable domain in full (rest from reference TRBV30 and TRBJ2-7): SQTIHQWPATLVQPVGSPLSLECTVEGTSNPNLYWYRQAAGRGLQLLFYSVGIGQISSEVPQNLSASRPQDRQFILSSKKLLLSDSGFYLCAWSVGQGFMIEYFGPGTRLTVT.